Following are 9 T cell receptor beta chains from one sample sequenced in a study of blood T cell repertoires in COVID-19 (dated by TCRdb to the early 2020s). Preparation of the library involved the immunoSEQ multiplex PCR assay. This immuneACCESS table, as held by TCRdb, lists in-frame sequences with V and J called but not all clones. Of the missing ones, under half trace to an unresolved V gene in checked studies; the others have no known cause. Present in this sample are some 70,000 clones, nearly 90% of which were seen just once. Approximately 3% of the sample comes from the top ten. Sequencing input: peripheral blood. The receptor set was obtained from an older man with active or convalescent COVID-19.

This rearrangement joins TRBV6-5 to TRBJ1-1; no definite D call. This CDR3 comprises 15 residues. Germline values: CDR1 MNHEY, CDR2 SVGAGI. V shed 7 bases and J shed 1 base, with 16 bases lying between them. CDR3 protein: CASTSPGSRNTEAFF. The CDR3 DNA follows: TGTGCCAGCACCTCACCCGGGAGTCGGAACACTGAAGCTTTCTTT.

The chain has TRBV2 and TRBJ2-2; 10 bases fit TRBD2. Germline-derived CDR1 and CDR2 are SNHLY and FYNNEI. The CDR3 has 15 residues. The J segment lost 6 bases and the V segment lost 4 bases, leaving 5 bases of the junction unmatched. The CDR3 DNA sequence: TGTGCCAGCAGTGGACTAGCGGGTGGCTCCGGGGAGCTGTTTTTT. Amino acid sequence: CASSGLAGGSGELFF.

The chain has TRBV7-9 and TRBJ1-1; 8 bases are shared with TRBD1. CDR1 is SEHNR, CDR2 FQNEAQ, per germline (reference sequence). V shed 2 bases and J 4 bases; nucleotides not matched to a gene: 6. The CDR3 totals 15 residues. CDR3 loop: CASSLKNRGTTEAFF. Here the CDR3 DNA reads TGTGCCAGCAGCTTAAAAAACAGGGGGACCACTGAAGCTTTCTTT.

The V and J genes are TRBV30 and TRBJ2-5, with D maybe TRBD2 (5 bases). Germline CDR1 GTSNPN, CDR2 SVGIG (reference sequence). This CDR3 contains 15 residues. V was clipped by 0 bases and J by 0 bases, with 11 bases between them. Written as DNA, the CDR3 is TGTGCCTGGAGTGTAAAAGGACTGTACCAAGAGACCCAGTACTTC. Translated, it gives CAWSVKGLYQETQYF.

This rearrangement joins TRBV5-5 to TRBJ1-6; TRBD1 agrees at 7 bases. This CDR3 is built from 16 residues. The V and J ends lost 1 base and 4 bases, in that order; junction bases with no gene match: 5. CDR1 and CDR2 from the germline V gene are SGHKS and YYEKEE (reference sequence). The CDR3 bases are TGTGCCAGCAGCTTGTCGCTGACAGGGTATAATTCACCCCTCCACTTT. Amino acid sequence: CASSLSLTGYNSPLHF. Using reference TRBV5-5 and TRBJ1-6 for the parts outside the CDR3, the full variable domain is DAGVTQSPTHLIKTRGQQVTLRCSPISGHKSVSWYQQVLGQGPQFIFQYYEKEERGRGNFPDRFSARQFPNYSSELNVNALLLGDSALYLCASSLSLTGYNSPLHFGNGTRLTVT.

The chain combines TRBV12-3 or TRBV12-4 with TRBJ2-1; weak D call: TRBD2 (6 bases). Trimming took off 1 base at V and 10 bases at J, with 11 bases between the two ends. The CDR3 has 13 amino acids. This chain's CDR3 is CASSLGRGREQFF. The CDR3 coding sequence is TGTGCCAGCAGTTTAGGGAGGGGCAGGGAGCAGTTCTTC.

The V and J genes are TRBV28 and TRBJ2-1; 14 bases fit TRBD2. The V segment lost 5 bases and the J segment 7 bases; nucleotides outside the gene matches: 4. This CDR3 contains 15 residues. CDR1 is MDHEN, CDR2 SYDVKM, per germline. The CDR3, as DNA: TGTGCCAGCAGTCGACTAGCGGGAGGGGGAAATGAGCAGTTCTTC. Amino acids: CASSRLAGGGNEQFF.

The rearrangement uses TRBV7-9 and TRBJ1-4; D uncertain. CDR3 length: 11 amino acids. CDR1 SEHNR and CDR2 FQNEAQ come from the germline V gene (reference sequence). Trimming left V 5 bases short and J 10 bases short, with 8 bases between. CDR3 sequence reads: CASSPFPKLFF. As DNA, the CDR3 is TGTGCCAGCAGCCCCTTTCCAAAACTGTTTTTT.

The chain combines TRBV30 with TRBJ1-1; D is uncertain. The length of the CDR3 is 13 residues. Deletions cut 0 bases from V and 1 base from J, with 6 bases between. Germline V gene data show CDR1 as GTSNPN and CDR2 as SVGIG (reference sequence). The CDR3 reads CAWSVHRNTEAFF. CDR3 coding DNA: TGTGCCTGGAGTGTACACAGGAACACTGAAGCTTTCTTT.